This passage covers 11 T cell receptor beta chains from one sample sequenced in a study of regulatory T cells in long-lasting Graves disease. With iRepertoire HTBI primers and Arm-PCR of CDR3 regions, TCR beta libraries were built. One entry per CDR3 protein results from TCRdb running MiXCR on the multiplex PCR reads. The table includes some 420,000 distinct CDR3 sequences, 20% to 25% detected once. Time point noted: persistent/refractory GD, antithyroid drugs over 5 years with positive TRAb. PBMCs provided the RNA from which the TCR library was made. This specimen was peripheral blood mononuclear cells (PBMCs), taken when the disease was refractory, from a patient treated with antithyroid drugs. The origin of the receptors is a female donor with Graves disease.

This clonotype was seen ten or more times. V is TRBV6-9 and J is TRBJ1-1; D not resolved. V gave up 3 bases and J gave up 1 base, with 9 bases separating them. This CDR3 spans 14 amino acids. Germline-derived CDR1 and CDR2 are MNHGY and SVAAGI. CDR3 loop: CASSYRTENTEAFF. The CDR3 nucleotides read TGTGCCAGCAGTTACCGAACTGAGAACACTGAAGCTTTCTTT.

This clonotype turned up a few times. The V call is TRBV7-9, the J call TRBJ1-5, with 8 bases matching TRBD1. Germline lookup yields CDR1 SEHNR and CDR2 FQNEAQ (reference sequence). With 4 bases clipped from V and 2 bases from J, the junction kept 4 bases outside the gene matches. The CDR3 runs 15 residues. CDR3 nucleotide sequence: TGTGCCAGCAGCTCGTCGGGACAGGGCAATCAGCCCCAGCATTTT. This sequence encodes CASSSSGQGNQPQHF.

The table lists this clonotype with a few counts. The chain is built from TRBV11-3 and TRBJ1-2; D may be TRBD1 (5 bases). V lost 1 base and J lost 2, with 14 bases in between. In germline, CDR1 is SGHNT, CDR2 YENEEA. This CDR3 region has 16 residues. The CDR3 DNA reads as TGTGCCAGCAGCTTAGCTAAGAACAGGCCCAACTATGGCTACACCTTC. Amino acids: CASSLAKNRPNYGYTF.

A note on this clonotype: A much larger clonotype is one base distant, so this may be a read error. The chain couples TRBV12-3 or TRBV12-4 to TRBJ2-7, with no clear D. This CDR3 has 11 residues. The CDR3 DNA reads TGTGCCAGCAGTTTAGCGAACGAGCAGTGCTTC. The encoded protein is CASSLANEQCF.

This clonotype was counted at least ten times. This rearrangement joins TRBV27 to TRBJ2-5; D gene uncertain. Germline-derived CDR1 and CDR2 are MNHEY and SMNVEV (reference sequence). There are 11 residues in the CDR3. Trimming removed 7 bases at V and 5 bases at J, with 8 bases between. The CDR3 region is CASKGWETQYF. CDR3 nucleotides: TGTGCCAGCAAGGGTTGGGAGACCCAGTACTTC.

This clonotype was counted between two and nine times. V is TRBV15 and J is TRBJ1-5; D unresolved. Germline V gene data show CDR1 as LNHNV and CDR2 as YYDKDF (reference sequence). The CDR3 has 13 residues. Trimming stripped 0 bases from V and 7 bases from J, with 7 bases between. The CDR3 protein is CATSRELSQPQHF. CDR3 nucleotide sequence: TGTGCCACCAGCAGAGAATTGTCCCAGCCCCAGCATTTT. The full variable domain, with the rest looked up from reference TRBV15 and TRBJ1-5, is DAMVIQNPRYQVTQFGKPVTLSCSQTLNHNVMYWYQQKSSQAPKLLFHYYDKDFNNEADTPDNFQSRRPNTSFCFLDIRSPGLGDTAMYLCATSRELSQPQHFGDGTRLSIL.

The chain recombines TRBV5-8 with TRBJ1-5; D unresolved. Per germline, CDR1 SGHTS and CDR2 YDEGEE. V gave up 4 bases and J gave up 2 bases, with 16 bases separating them. The CDR3 contains 16 residues. Written as DNA, the CDR3 is TGTGCCAGCAGCCTGCAAGTGGACGTCGGCAATCAGCCCCAGCATTTT. It translates to CASSLQVDVGNQPQHF.

The V and J genes are TRBV7-2 and TRBJ2-5; perhaps TRBD1 as D (5 bases). The CDR3 sequence is 14 residues long. Germline V gives CDR1 SGHTA, CDR2 FQGNSA. Trimming cost V 1 base and J 6 bases, with 12 bases left between them. The CDR3 spells CASSLDRTVKTQYF. The CDR3 DNA sequence: TGTGCCAGCAGCTTAGACAGGACGGTGAAGACCCAGTACTTC.

This chain connects TRBV14 to TRBJ1-2, with D unresolved. The CDR3 totals 15 residues. Per the germline V gene, CDR1 is SGHDN and CDR2 is FVKESK. V was clipped by 3 bases and J by 8 bases, with 19 bases between them. CDR3 DNA sequence: TGTGCCAGCAGCCAGCAACGCGGCCTCTATGAGGGCTACACCTTC. Its protein is CASSQQRGLYEGYTF.

Many counts were recorded for this clonotype. The rearrangement uses TRBV6-1 and TRBJ2-6, with 9 bases that match TRBD1. Germline V gene data show CDR1 as MNHNS and CDR2 as SASEGT. J was trimmed by 3 bases and V by 5 bases; bases with no gene match: 5. This CDR3 is built from 16 residues. CDR3 coding DNA: TGTGCCAGCAGTCGGACAGGGGCTCGTGGGGCCAACGTCCTGACTTTC. This encodes CASSRTGARGANVLTF.

This clonotype was seen a handful of times. The chain links TRBV19 to TRBJ2-1, with 9 bases matching TRBD2. This CDR3 is built from 16 residues. Germline loops: CDR1 LNHDA, CDR2 SQIVND (reference sequence). Trimming at V came to 6 bases and at J to 6 bases, leaving 12 bases not matched to a gene. CDR3 protein: CASSLGGGGARNEQFF. In DNA, the CDR3 is TGTGCCAGTAGCCTCGGCGGCGGGGGGGCACGCAATGAGCAGTTCTTC.